These 27 T cell receptor beta chains were sequenced from one sample in a study of blood T cell repertoires in COVID-19. Assay used: immunoSEQ multiplex PCR; TCRdb lists only in-frame clones, some missing. Altogether roughly 97,000 clones are present, 75% to 85% being singletons, with the ten largest covering around 4.8%. Sequencing was done on a sample of peripheral blood. The receptors were sampled from a man aged 55 to 69 with acute or convalescent COVID-19.

This clone has a single count. V gene TRBV5-6 combines with J gene TRBJ1-2; TRBD1 might be the D (6 bases). V was cut by 4 bases and J by 5 bases, with 21 bases left in between. This CDR3 region has 16 residues. CDR1 and CDR2 from the germline V gene are SGHDT and YYEEEE. The DNA of the CDR3 is TGTGCCAGCAGCGTAAACCAAGACAGGCTTATTTATGGCTACACCTTC. Its translation: CASSVNQDRLIYGYTF.

This clone was found once. The CDR3 reads CASSLGQTNTEAFF. CDR3 DNA: TGTGCCAGCAGCTTAGGACAGACGAACACTGAAGCTTTCTTT. The V gene is TRBV11-3, the J gene TRBJ1-1, with TRBD1 as a possible D gene (5 bases). Germline lookup yields CDR1 SGHNT and CDR2 YENEEA. This CDR3 comprises 14 residues. The V end was cut by 1 base, the J end by 1 base, with 7 bases between.

V and J are TRBV15 and TRBJ2-6, with D unresolved. Per germline, CDR1 LNHNV and CDR2 YYDKDF (reference sequence). Trimming left V 3 bases short and J 0 bases short, with 6 bases between. There are 15 residues in the CDR3. This chain's CDR3 is CATSSILSGANVLTF. The CDR3 DNA follows: TGTGCCACCAGCAGTATTCTCTCTGGGGCCAACGTCCTGACTTTC.

The rearrangement uses TRBV9 and TRBJ1-6, with unresolved D. The V and J ends lost 0 bases and 7 bases respectively, with 5 bases between them. The germline V gene encodes CDR1 SGDLS and CDR2 YYNGEE. This CDR3 contains 13 residues. CDR3 bases: TGTGCCAGCAGCGTAGCTACGAATTCACCCCTCCACTTT. Protein sequence: CASSVATNSPLHF.

V and J are TRBV3-1 (or the pseudogene TRBV3-2) and TRBJ2-2; maybe TRBD2 (5 bases). In germline, CDR1 is LGHDT, CDR2 YNNKEL (reference sequence). V shed 2 bases and J shed 4 bases, with 11 bases lying between them. The CDR3 spans 15 residues. The CDR3 DNA reads as TGTGCCAGCAGCCAAAAGGGAGTGAGCACCGGGGAGCTGTTTTTT. Protein product: CASSQKGVSTGELFF.

The chain recombines TRBV11-1 with TRBJ1-2; the D gene is possibly TRBD1 (5 bases). CDR3 length: 16 residues. Germline values: CDR1 SGHAT, CDR2 FQDESV (reference sequence). The V end was cut by 4 bases, the J end by 3 bases, with 18 bases between. The DNA of the CDR3 is TGTGCCAGCAGCTCGGGGGGACCGCTGGCCTACTATGGCTACACCTTC. It is translated as CASSSGGPLAYYGYTF.

The genes are TRBV28 and TRBJ2-1; D might be TRBD1 (5 bases). V was clipped by 11 bases and J by 1 base, with 9 bases between them. Germline V gene sequence: CDR1 MDHEN, CDR2 SYDVKM. CDR3 size: 12 residues. The CDR3 protein is CAGASSYNEQFF. The DNA of the CDR3 is TGTGCCGGGGCTAGTTCCTACAATGAGCAGTTCTTC.

V is TRBV12-5 and J is TRBJ2-1, with 8 bases identical to TRBD2. Germline CDR1 and CDR2: LGHNT and FRNRAP. Trimming cost V 4 bases and J 8 bases; bases outside gene matches: 4. The CDR3 contains 13 residues. The CDR3, as DNA: TGTGCTAGTGGTTCCAGCGGGAGTTATGAGCAGTTCTTC. The encoded protein is CASGSSGSYEQFF.

The rearrangement links TRBV27 to TRBJ1-2, with 11 bases fitting TRBD1. Germline trimming cut 6 bases from V and 0 bases from J; bases unmatched to any gene: 6. This CDR3 has 16 residues. Germline CDR1 is MNHEY and CDR2 is SMNVEV (reference sequence). CDR3 residues: CASSPDRGRPNYGYTF. In DNA, the CDR3 is TGTGCCAGCAGCCCGGACAGGGGGCGACCTAACTATGGCTACACCTTC.

The rearrangement uses TRBV6-2 or TRBV6-3 and TRBJ2-1; TRBD2 matches 9 bases. This CDR3 has 16 amino acids. Trimming took 2 bases from V and 4 from J; bases not matched to a gene: 6. CDR1 and CDR2 from the germline V gene are MNHEY and SVGEGT. The CDR3 spells CASSYPTSGRYNEQFF. The CDR3 nucleotides are TGTGCCAGCAGTTACCCAACCAGCGGGAGGTACAATGAGCAGTTCTTC.

The J gene is TRBJ1-5, the V gene TRBV18; D gene uncertain. Trimming pared 3 bases from V and 0 bases from J, leaving 21 bases between. The germline CDR1 and CDR2 sequences are KGHSH and LQKENI. The CDR3 has 19 amino acids. This CDR3 is CASSPYLTVTDFSNQPQHF. CDR3 in DNA: TGTGCCAGCTCACCTTATTTGACCGTGACGGACTTTAGCAATCAGCCCCAGCATTTT.

The rearrangement joins TRBV5-1 to TRBJ1-5; tentative D call: TRBD1 (6 bases). CDR1 is SGHRS and CDR2 is YFSETQ in the germline V gene. The CDR3 is 16 residues long. Deletions cut 0 bases from V and 6 bases from J, with 16 bases between. CDR3 in amino acids: CASSLEGRGAGQPQHF. The CDR3 bases are TGCGCCAGCAGCTTGGAGGGGCGGGGGGCAGGTCAGCCCCAGCATTTT. Based on the CDR3 plus reference TRBV5-1 and TRBJ1-5, the full variable domain is KAGVTQTPRYLIKTRGQQVTLSCSPISGHRSVSWYQQTPGQGLQFLFEYFSETQRNKGNFPGRFSGRQFSNSRSEMNVSTLELGDSALYLCASSLEGRGAGQPQHFGDGTRLSIL.

The V and J genes are TRBV6-6 and TRBJ1-2; a weak D match, TRBD1 (6 bases). The V gene lost 5 bases and the J gene lost 5 bases, with 12 bases spanning the gap. The CDR3 runs 13 residues. Looked up from germline, CDR1 is MNHNY and CDR2 is SVGAGI (reference sequence). The CDR3 coding sequence is TGTGCCAGCAGTCCCCCAGGGGATTATGGCTACACCTTC. Its translation is CASSPPGDYGYTF.

V gene TRBV5-6 combines with J gene TRBJ2-2, with TRBD2 identical over 10 bases. V trimming: 2 bases; J trimming: 5 bases; junction bases outside the gene matches: 3. Germline CDR1 is SGHDT and CDR2 is YYEEEE. The CDR3 length is 15 residues. The CDR3 DNA reads as TGTGCCAGCAGCTTAGCGGGAGGGCGGACCGGGGAGCTGTTTTTT. Translating it yields CASSLAGGRTGELFF.

V usage is TRBV9 and J usage is TRBJ2-1, with 8 bases that match TRBD2. Germline V gene lookup returns CDR1 SGDLS and CDR2 YYNGEE. The CDR3 spans 17 residues. The V gene end was trimmed by 0 bases and the J gene end by 8 bases; junction bases not matched to a gene: 13. This CDR3 is CASSVDGGAKGWDEQFF. The CDR3 DNA reads as TGTGCCAGCAGCGTAGACGGGGGGGCCAAGGGTTGGGATGAGCAGTTCTTC.

The genes are TRBV7-9 and TRBJ2-7, with TRBD2 matching over 8 bases. This CDR3 comprises 14 residues. With 5 bases clipped from V and 2 bases from J, the junction kept 5 bases outside the gene matches. CDR1 is SEHNR and CDR2 is FQNEAQ in the germline V gene (reference sequence). CDR3 sequence reads: CASSPSGGPYEQYF. Here the CDR3 DNA reads TGTGCCAGCAGCCCGAGCGGGGGCCCCTACGAGCAGTACTTC.

Turning to this clone: The sample carries other DNA sequences with the same CDR3. This rearrangement joins TRBV7-2 to TRBJ2-7; 10 nucleotides line up with TRBD2. The ends lost 5 bases at V and 1 base at J; junction bases unmatched: 5. In germline, CDR1 is SGHTA, CDR2 FQGNSA. There are 15 residues in the CDR3. The CDR3 spells CASSPGLAVSYEQYF. The DNA of the CDR3 is TGTGCCAGCAGCCCTGGACTAGCGGTTTCCTACGAGCAGTACTTC.

The CDR3 here is CASSTGQSNSPLHF. Here the CDR3 DNA reads TGTGCCAGCAGCACGGGACAGTCGAATTCACCCCTCCACTTT. The rearrangement uses TRBV11-3 and TRBJ1-6; 7 bases align to TRBD1. V shed 5 bases and J 7 bases; nucleotides not matched to a gene: 5. Germline V gene sequence: CDR1 SGHNT, CDR2 YENEEA. The CDR3 contains 14 residues.

The chain couples TRBV15 to TRBJ2-5; D call uncertain. CDR3 length: 13 residues. Germline loops: CDR1 LNHNV, CDR2 YYDKDF (reference sequence). V was cut by 2 bases and J by 1 base, with 5 bases left in between. CDR3 coding DNA: TGTGCCACCAGCAGAACCAGCCAAGAGACCCAGTACTTC. Its translation is CATSRTSQETQYF.

The CDR3 loop is CASSLSHSNYGYTF. As DNA, the CDR3 is TGTGCCAGCAGCTTAAGTCACAGTAACTATGGCTACACCTTC. The rearrangement uses TRBV11-2 and TRBJ1-2; no clear D. Between the trimmed V and J ends, which lost 2 bases and 1 base, there was a span of 8 bases. The CDR3 runs 14 residues. CDR1 is SGHAT and CDR2 is FQNNGV in the germline V gene.

V and J are TRBV18 and TRBJ1-3; 7 nucleotides match TRBD1. The CDR3 runs 17 residues. Germline values: CDR1 KGHSH, CDR2 LQKENI. V gave up 2 bases and J gave up 0 bases; unmatched junction bases: 7. This CDR3 is CASSPNRQGGSGNTIYF. DNA for the CDR3: TGTGCCAGCTCACCAAATAGACAGGGTGGCTCTGGAAACACCATATATTTT.

This sequence joins TRBV6-5 and TRBJ1-2, with TRBD1 identical over 7 bases. The V and J ends lost 5 bases and 0 bases, in that order; junction bases with no gene match: 3. This CDR3 is 14 amino acids long. CDR1 and CDR2 from the germline V gene are MNHEY and SVGAGI. The chain's CDR3 is CASSRDSSNYGYTF. The CDR3 coding sequence is TGTGCCAGCAGTAGGGACAGCTCTAACTATGGCTACACCTTC.

The rearrangement links TRBV28 to TRBJ1-2; the D gene is possibly TRBD1 (6 bases). The CDR3 runs to 12 residues. V was cut by 8 bases and J by 5 bases, with 12 bases left in between. The germline V gene encodes CDR1 MDHEN and CDR2 SYDVKM. The CDR3 protein is CASYDRLYGYTF. CDR3 sequence (DNA): TGTGCCAGCTATGACAGGCTTTATGGCTACACCTTC.

The chain employs TRBV24-1 and TRBJ2-1; TRBD1 might be the D (6 bases). The germline V and J ends were trimmed by 4 bases and 4 bases, with 16 bases remaining between them. The CDR3 contains 16 residues. CDR1 and CDR2 from the germline V gene are KGHDR and SFDVKD. CDR3 in amino acids: CATSDPRKGVYNEQFF. The CDR3 nucleotides read TGTGCCACCAGTGACCCCCGGAAGGGGGTTTACAATGAGCAGTTCTTC.

The J gene is TRBJ1-5, the V gene TRBV6-4, with D tentatively TRBD1 (6 bases). CDR1 and CDR2 from the germline V gene are MRHNA and SNTAGT. The CDR3 contains 16 residues. V lost 11 bases to trimming and J lost 5 bases, with 25 bases between them. The CDR3 region is CAGATQGKRNDQPQHF. Here the CDR3 DNA reads TGTGCCGGCGCGACACAGGGAAAGCGGAATGATCAGCCCCAGCATTTT.

This clone was seen a handful of times. The gene calls are TRBV4-1 and TRBJ1-2; 7 nucleotides match TRBD1. This CDR3 is 15 amino acids long. The germline V gene encodes CDR1 MGHRA and CDR2 YSYEKL. V was clipped by 0 bases and J by 4 bases; unmatched bases: 5. The CDR3 protein is CASSQELTGLYGYTF. The CDR3, as DNA: TGCGCCAGCAGCCAAGAACTGACAGGGCTCTATGGCTACACCTTC.

This chain uses TRBV7-3 with TRBJ1-1; tentative D call: TRBD1 (5 bases). The CDR3 sequence is 13 residues long. Germline V gene data show CDR1 as SGHTA and CDR2 as FQGTGA. V was clipped by 4 bases and J by 1 base, with 7 bases between them. CDR3 DNA: TGTGCCAGCAGCTGGACACCGAACACTGAAGCTTTCTTT. It is translated as CASSWTPNTEAFF.